One sample yielded the 30 T cell receptor beta chains listed below, sequenced in a study of CD8+CD57+ T cells in acquired aplastic anemia. According to the study, genomic DNA was the template for TCR beta VDJ and CDR3 profiling. Via MiXCR, TCRdb re-called the reads, giving one row per CDR3 protein. Of 250,000 to 350,000 distinct CDR3 sequences in the sample, around 60% were seen once. The source material was sorted CD4+, CD8+, or CD8+CD57+ T cells (not recorded which) from PBMCs. These TCRs come from a human donor with severe aplastic anemia or a healthy control (not recorded which).

This clonotype was seen at least ten times. The chain has TRBV19 and TRBJ2-1; D not resolved. Trimming pared 9 bases from V and 5 bases from J, leaving 23 bases between. Germline V CDR1 and CDR2: LNHDA, SQIVND (reference sequence). The CDR3 is 16 amino acids. The DNA for the CDR3 is TGTGCCAGCCAGTATAGGCCGGGCCCTGCGAACAATGAGCAGTTCTTC. Its protein product is CASQYRPGPANNEQFF.

This clonotype was seen once. The gene calls are TRBV7-9 and TRBJ2-2; 7 bases line up with TRBD1. With 3 bases clipped from V and 5 bases from J, the junction kept 3 bases outside the gene matches. The CDR3 covers 14 residues. CDR1 is SEHNR, CDR2 FQNEAQ, per germline (reference sequence). This CDR3 is CASSFGQATGELFF. Here the CDR3 DNA reads TGTGCCAGCAGCTTCGGACAGGCTACCGGGGAGCTGTTTTTT.

The chain uses TRBV15 and TRBJ1-2; weak D call: TRBD1 (5 bases). V shed 4 bases and J shed 0 bases, with 9 bases lying between them. The CDR3 is 14 amino acids. Germline V gene sequence: CDR1 LNHNV, CDR2 YYDKDF (reference sequence). The CDR3 here is CATSTQGTNYGYTF. CDR3 nucleotide sequence: TGTGCCACCAGCACTCAGGGAACTAACTATGGCTACACCTTC.

The chain has TRBV6-9 and TRBJ2-7; D perhaps matches TRBD1 (5 bases). The V gene lost 5 bases and the J gene lost 1 base, with 9 bases spanning the gap. Germline CDR1 MNHGY, CDR2 SVAAGI. This CDR3 contains 13 residues. The CDR3 protein is CASSATASYEQYF. DNA of the CDR3: TGTGCCAGCAGTGCGACAGCTTCCTACGAGCAGTACTTC.

By sample fraction, this clonotype is medium-sized. V gene TRBV20-1 combines with J gene TRBJ1-2; no clear D. CDR1 is DFQATT, CDR2 SNEGSKA, per germline (reference sequence). V was cut by 0 bases and J by 13 bases, with 9 bases left in between. CDR3 length: 10 amino acids. Here the CDR3 reads CSARDLTATF. CDR3 sequence (DNA): TGCAGTGCTAGAGATCTTACAGCCACCTTC.

This clonotype has a count of ten or more. J is TRBJ1-1 and V is TRBV7-9; 7 positions agree with TRBD1. The CDR3 spans 15 residues. CDR1 and CDR2 (germline): SEHNR, FQNEAQ (reference sequence). V was clipped by 3 bases and J by 0 bases; unmatched bases: 4. In nucleotides, the CDR3 is TGTGCCAGCAGCTTTTTGGACAGGCTGAACACTGAAGCTTTCTTT. It encodes CASSFLDRLNTEAFF.

The table lists this clonotype with a few counts. The chain carries TRBV5-1 and TRBJ1-2, with 10 bases aligning to TRBD1. The CDR3 totals 14 residues. From germline, CDR1 is SGHRS and CDR2 YFSETQ. The trim removed 0 bases at V and 7 bases at J, leaving 3 bases unmatched. The CDR3 sequence: CASSLGQGASGYTF. CDR3 bases: TGCGCCAGCAGCTTGGGACAGGGGGCGTCTGGCTACACCTTC.

The V and J genes are TRBV20-1 and TRBJ2-7; D gene unclear. Germline CDR1 and CDR2: DFQATT and SNEGSKA (reference sequence). Deletions cut 4 bases from V and 7 bases from J, with 11 bases between. This CDR3 has 11 residues. The DNA for the CDR3 is TGCAGTGCTACCGTAAATGAGGAGCAGTACTTC. Protein product: CSATVNEEQYF.

The CDR3 sequence is CATAKVQTGTNTIYF. The DNA of the CDR3 is TGTGCCACCGCAAAAGTTCAGACAGGGACGAACACCATATATTTT. J is TRBJ1-3 and V is TRBV15, with 7 bases aligning to TRBD1. The CDR3 length is 15 residues. Germline CDR1 LNHNV, CDR2 YYDKDF (reference sequence). After removal of 8 bases from V and 7 bases from J, the junction contained 14 bases not matched to a gene.

The chain has TRBV7-2 and TRBJ1-1; tentatively, D is TRBD1 (6 bases). The CDR3 is 14 amino acids. Germline loops: CDR1 SGHTA, CDR2 FQGNSA. Trimming took off 7 bases at V and 7 bases at J, with 19 bases between the two ends. The CDR3 nucleotides are TGTGCCAGCAAAAGTGAACCGGGAGGGGGTGAAGCTTTCTTT. It is translated as CASKSEPGGGEAFF.

In the case of this clonotype: One junction end disagrees with the germline gene, perhaps due to a read error. This chain links TRBV15 with TRBJ2-5; 10 nucleotides align to TRBD2. Germline V gives CDR1 LNHNV, CDR2 YYDKDF (reference sequence). The CDR3 loop spans 14 amino acids. CDR3 sequence reads: CATRRAGGPETQYF. CDR3 nucleotides: TGTGCCACCAGAAGAGCGGGGGGGCCGGAGACCCAGTACTTC.

The chain couples TRBV12-5 to TRBJ2-5; 7 bases fit TRBD2. The junction had 7 bases not matched to a gene; V was cut back by 9 bases and J by 3 bases. Germline assignment: CDR1 LGHNT and CDR2 FRNRAP. The CDR3 consists of 13 residues. This CDR3 is CASRDYGKETQYF. The CDR3 region has the DNA TGTGCTAGCCGGGACTATGGGAAAGAGACCCAGTACTTC.

This chain uses TRBV24-1 with TRBJ2-3; 8 bases map to TRBD2. V trimming: 4 bases; J trimming: 2 bases; junction bases outside the gene matches: 7. This CDR3 spans 16 amino acids. CDR1 is KGHDR and CDR2 is SFDVKD in the germline V gene. DNA of the CDR3: TGTGCCACCAGTGAGCCCGGGACTAGGGACACAGATACGCAGTATTTT. It specifies CATSEPGTRDTDTQYF.

The chain recombines TRBV13 with TRBJ1-3; no clear D. V was trimmed by 5 bases and J by 0 bases, leaving 14 bases between them. The CDR3 spans 16 residues. Germline-derived CDR1 and CDR2 are PRHDT and FYEKMQ (reference sequence). The DNA for the CDR3 is TGTGCCAGCAGCGAAGACGGACTGTACTCTGGAAACACCATATATTTT. Translation gives CASSEDGLYSGNTIYF. Variable domain in full (rest from reference TRBV13 and TRBJ1-3): AAGVIQSPRHLIKEKRETATLKCYPIPRHDTVYWYQQGPGQDPQFLISFYEKMQSDKGSIPDRFSAQQFSDYHSELNMSSLELGDSALYFCASSEDGLYSGNTIYFGEGSWLTVV.

CDR3 sequence: CASSRDRGDEKLFF. The DNA of the CDR3 is TGTGCCAGCAGTAGGGACAGGGGGGATGAAAAACTGTTTTTT. This rearrangement joins TRBV2 to TRBJ1-4; 11 nucleotides match TRBD1. The CDR3 is made up of 14 amino acids. With V trimmed by 5 bases and J by 6 bases, 2 bases remained unmatched. Germline V gene lookup returns CDR1 SNHLY and CDR2 FYNNEI. The full variable domain, rest sourced from reference TRBV2 and TRBJ1-4, is EPEVTQTPSHQVTQMGQEVILRCVPISNHLYFYWYRQILGQKVEFLVSFYNNEISEKSEIFDDQFSVERPDGSNFTLKIRSTKLEDSAMYFCASSRDRGDEKLFFGSGTQLSVL.

This clonotype has a handful of counts. The V call is TRBV20-1, the J call TRBJ1-2, with D unresolved. CDR1 and CDR2 from the germline V gene are DFQATT and SNEGSKA (reference sequence). Trimming removed 4 bases at V and 3 bases at J, with 3 bases between. The CDR3 totals 10 residues. The CDR3 region has the DNA TGCAGTGCTAAGTACTATGGCTACACCTTC. Amino acid sequence: CSAKYYGYTF.

The chain is built from TRBV10-3 and TRBJ2-5, with 11 nucleotides matching TRBD2. The germline V gene has CDR1 ENHRY and CDR2 SYGVKD. CDR3 size: 15 residues. V lost 6 bases, J lost 1 base, and 4 bases stayed unmatched. This CDR3 is CAIRPSGGFQETQYF. CDR3 coding DNA: TGTGCCATCAGGCCTAGCGGGGGGTTCCAAGAGACCCAGTACTTC.

The chain is built from TRBV2 and TRBJ2-7, with D possibly matching TRBD2 (5 bases). V lost 1 base and J lost 0, with 10 bases in between. Looked up from germline, CDR1 is SNHLY and CDR2 is FYNNEI. The CDR3 has 15 amino acids. The CDR3 is CASSEGLSVSYEQYF. The CDR3 region has the DNA TGTGCCAGCAGTGAAGGACTAAGTGTCTCCTACGAGCAGTACTTC.

This clonotype was counted ten times or more. The chain carries TRBV7-8 and TRBJ1-1; D is ambiguous. The CDR3 totals 12 residues. Germline V gene data show CDR1 as SGHVS and CDR2 as FQNEAQ. The V and J ends lost 3 bases and 1 base respectively, with 3 bases between them. DNA for the CDR3: TGTGCCAGCAGCTTCGGGAACACTGAAGCTTTCTTT. Its translation is CASSFGNTEAFF.

This clonotype was seen many times. The chain has TRBV3-1 and TRBJ1-6; no reliable D call. The germline V gene encodes CDR1 LGHDT and CDR2 YNNKEL (reference sequence). Trimming took off 0 bases at V and 6 bases at J, with 12 bases between the two ends. This CDR3 has 16 amino acids. The CDR3 loop is CASSQDMGRPNSPLHF. The CDR3 bases are TGTGCCAGCAGCCAAGATATGGGGAGACCTAATTCACCCCTCCACTTT.

Comment on this clonotype: The junction differs from germline at one of its ends, possibly a read error. V gene TRBV2 combines with J gene TRBJ1-2, with 9 bases that match TRBD1. The CDR3 runs to 15 residues. Germline V CDR1 and CDR2: SNHLY, FYNNEI. The CDR3, as DNA: TGTGCCAGCACCAGGGACAGGGCTTCTAACTATGGTTACACCTTC. Translating gives CASTRDRASNYGYTF.

In this sample, this clonotype turned up a few times. This chain uses TRBV7-9 with TRBJ1-4; 10 bases map to TRBD1. The trim removed 3 bases at V and 8 bases at J, leaving 12 bases unmatched. The CDR3 loop spans 17 amino acids. CDR1 is SEHNR and CDR2 is FQNEAQ in the germline V gene (reference sequence). Here the CDR3 DNA reads TGTGCCAGCAGCTTTACCGGGACAGGGGTATTCGTGGAAAAACTGTTTTTT. Its protein product is CASSFTGTGVFVEKLFF. Looking up the rest from reference TRBV7-9 and TRBJ1-4 gives the full variable domain: DTGVSQNPRHKITKRGQNVTFRCDPISEHNRLYWYRQTLGQGPEFLTYFQNEAQLEKSRLLSDRFSAERPKGSFSTLEIQRTEQGDSAMYLCASSFTGTGVFVEKLFFGSGTQLSVL.

This clonotype has ten or more counts. The rearrangement links TRBV5-8 to TRBJ1-5, with a tentative D call TRBD1 (6 bases). Trimming removed 4 bases from V and 0 bases from J, with 11 bases in between. Germline CDR1 SGHTS, CDR2 YDEGEE. The CDR3 is 15 amino acids. The chain's CDR3 is CASSLTGYSNQPQHF. In nucleotides, the CDR3 is TGTGCCAGCAGCCTGACAGGTTATAGCAATCAGCCCCAGCATTTT. The whole variable domain, filled in from reference TRBV5-8 and TRBJ1-5, reads EAGVTQSPTHLIKTRGQQATLRCSPISGHTSVYWYQQALGLGLQFLLWYDEGEERNRGNFPPRFSGRQFPNYSSELNVNALELEDSALYLCASSLTGYSNQPQHFGDGTRLSIL.

This clonotype was counted ten times or more. The chain couples TRBV4-1 to TRBJ2-5; 9 bases are a match to TRBD2. V dropped 1 base and J dropped 0; count of bases not matched to a gene: 6. The CDR3 has 17 residues. Germline assignment: CDR1 MGHRA and CDR2 YSYEKL. In nucleotides, the CDR3 is TGCGCCAGCAGCCAAGGTCTAGCGGGGAAGTACCAAGAGACCCAGTACTTC. Translation: CASSQGLAGKYQETQYF.

This chain links TRBV20-1 with TRBJ2-1; 10 bases are shared with TRBD1. In germline, CDR1 is DFQATT, CDR2 SNEGSKA (reference sequence). J was trimmed by 4 bases and V by 3 bases; bases with no gene match: 6. This CDR3 spans 15 amino acids. CDR3: CSASSGQGIYNEQFF. The CDR3 region has the DNA TGCAGTGCTAGTTCGGGACAGGGGATTTACAATGAGCAGTTCTTC.

The chain combines TRBV20-1 with TRBJ2-5, with TRBD1 as a possible D gene (5 bases). This CDR3 has 11 amino acids. V lost 4 bases to trimming and J lost 2 bases, with 5 bases between them. Germline V CDR1 and CDR2: DFQATT, SNEGSKA (reference sequence). The CDR3 loop is CSATGQETQYF. The DNA for the CDR3 is TGCAGTGCTACAGGGCAAGAGACCCAGTACTTC.

This chain uses TRBV7-9 with TRBJ2-3; possibly TRBD1 for D (6 bases). With 9 bases removed from V and 2 bases from J, the gap between germline ends came to 24 bases. Per germline, CDR1 SEHNR and CDR2 FQNEAQ (reference sequence). This CDR3 region has 17 residues. CDR3 sequence reads: CASSSDPTGRFTDTQYF. The CDR3 bases are TGTGCCAGTAGTTCCGACCCGACAGGCCGATTCACAGATACGCAGTATTTT.

This clonotype appeared many times. CDR3 in DNA: TGTGCCAGCAGCCCAGGGGACACCACTGAAGCTTTCTTT. It yields the protein CASSPGDTTEAFF. The rearrangement joins TRBV9 to TRBJ1-1; TRBD1 might be the D (6 bases). The germline V gene has CDR1 SGDLS and CDR2 YYNGEE. V lost 4 bases and J 4 bases, leaving 11 bases between the germline ends. The CDR3 length is 13 residues.

This chain's CDR3 is CAISESPSSPTMEQFF. Written as DNA, the CDR3 is TGTGCCATCAGTGAGTCTCCTAGCTCCCCTACAATGGAGCAGTTCTTC. The V call is TRBV10-3, the J call TRBJ2-1, with D maybe TRBD2 (5 bases). CDR3 size: 16 residues. The germline CDR1 and CDR2 sequences are ENHRY and SYGVKD. The V end was cut by 0 bases, the J end by 10 bases, with 19 bases between.

This chain uses TRBV29-1 with TRBJ1-2, with no clear D. Germline V CDR1 and CDR2: SQVTM, ANQGSEA. Trimming pared 4 bases from V and 4 bases from J, leaving 13 bases between. The CDR3 sequence is 13 residues long. The CDR3 DNA is TGCAGCGTTGCCCCGGGTAGCGGCTATGGCTACACCTTC. Its protein is CSVAPGSGYGYTF.